This T cell receptor beta chain was captured by sequencing in a study of CD8 T cells in Susac syndrome. The CDR3 is 13 amino acids. Germline CDR1 SGHKS, CDR2 YYEKEE (reference sequence). The V and J ends lost 10 bases and 6 bases respectively, with 16 bases between them. cDNA came from roughly 0.5 to 1 ug RNA primed by random hexamers. An immunoSEQ multiplex PCR amplified TCR beta CDR3 over 54 Vbeta and 13 Jbeta. In TCRdb, the immunoSEQ multiplex PCR reads were re-called with MiXCR into one record per CDR3 protein. In the table there are roughly 300,000 distinct CDR3 sequences, approximately 84% of which are singletons.

The V gene is TRBV5-5, the J gene TRBJ2-2; possible D gene TRBD1, 6 bases. The sequence came from a human donor with multiple sclerosis. The specimen sequenced was CD8+ T cells from PBMCs. The CDR3 spells CASRDNLSGELFF. The CDR3 coding sequence is TGTGCCTCCCGGGACAACCTATCCGGGGAGCTGTTTTTT.